These 7 T cell receptor beta chains were all obtained from the same sample, sequenced in a study of blood T cell repertoires in COVID-19. Produced via immunoSEQ multiplex PCR; TCRdb's table is partial and in-frame only. The sample records 100,000 or so clones, approximately 83% being singletons. The material sequenced was peripheral blood. Source of these receptors: a man in his fifties or sixties with acute or convalescent COVID-19.

The CDR3 nucleotides read TGCGCCAGCAGCTTGGTGTCTGTGTCGACAGGGGCTGGAAACACCATATATTTT. Its protein product is CASSLVSVSTGAGNTIYF. The rearrangement uses TRBV5-1 and TRBJ1-3; 8 bases match TRBD1. This CDR3 is built from 18 residues. From germline, CDR1 is SGHRS and CDR2 YFSETQ. Unmatched junction bases numbered 10, after V lost 0 bases and J lost 2 bases.

This sequence joins TRBV9 and TRBJ2-1; TRBD2 matches at 11 bases. The germline CDR1 and CDR2 sequences are SGDLS and YYNGEE. The CDR3 extends over 17 amino acids. Trimming took 0 bases from V and 5 from J; bases not matched to a gene: 7. The CDR3 is CASSVAQGLAENNEQFF. The CDR3 nucleotides read TGTGCCAGCAGCGTAGCCCAGGGACTAGCGGAGAACAATGAGCAGTTCTTC.

A word on this clone: Other DNA sequences in this sample translate to the same CDR3. The V and J genes are TRBV12-3 or TRBV12-4 and TRBJ1-1; D gene ambiguous. With 5 bases removed from V and 1 base from J, the gap between germline ends came to 5 bases. CDR3 length equals 12 residues. The CDR3 DNA sequence: TGTGCCAGCAGTCCCGGGAACACTGAAGCTTTCTTT. It yields the protein CASSPGNTEAFF.

The chain recombines TRBV5-6 with TRBJ1-2; perhaps TRBD1 as D (5 bases). This CDR3 has 12 residues. The germline V and J ends were trimmed by 2 bases and 3 bases, with 5 bases remaining between them. Germline-derived CDR1 and CDR2 are SGHDT and YYEEEE. In DNA, the CDR3 is TGTGCCAGCAGCTTAGGGGACTATGGCTACACCTTC. Translation: CASSLGDYGYTF. Full variable domain (remainder filled in from reference TRBV5-6 and TRBJ1-2): DAGVTQSPTHLIKTRGQQVTLRCSPKSGHDTVSWYQQALGQGPQFIFQYYEEEERQRGNFPDRFSGHQFPNYSSELNVNALLLGDSALYLCASSLGDYGYTFGSGTRLTVV.

This sequence joins TRBV9 and TRBJ2-2; D gene unclear. The germline V and J ends were trimmed by 1 base and 7 bases, with 17 bases remaining between them. The CDR3 has 16 residues. CDR1 is SGDLS, CDR2 YYNGEE, per germline. CDR3 in amino acids: CASSVRSRSRIGELFF. CDR3 nucleotide sequence: TGTGCCAGCAGCGTACGTAGCCGGAGTCGGATCGGGGAGCTGTTTTTT.

The V gene is TRBV5-1, the J gene TRBJ1-1, with a tentative D call TRBD1 (5 bases). The CDR3 spans 15 residues. Trimming removed 0 bases at V and 5 bases at J, with 14 bases between. Germline V lookup: CDR1 SGHRS, CDR2 YFSETQ. CDR3 in amino acids: CASSLGGVKGTEAFF. As DNA, the CDR3 is TGCGCCAGCAGCTTGGGCGGGGTGAAGGGGACTGAAGCTTTCTTT.

The rearrangement joins TRBV11-3 to TRBJ1-6, with 8 bases fitting TRBD1. The length of the CDR3 is 12 residues. Germline values: CDR1 SGHNT, CDR2 YENEEA. V was clipped by 5 bases and J by 13 bases; unmatched bases: 4. The CDR3 sequence: CASSPTGAPLHF. CDR3 DNA: TGTGCCAGCAGCCCGACAGGGGCCCCCCTCCACTTT.